This T cell receptor (beta chain) is from a study of cytomegalovirus exposure and HLA in healthy donors. Study-wide results and limits: A few chains tied to CMV proved CMV antigen-specific in vitro. Usually a TCR sequence was rare, but some public TCRs were found in many donors.

Remarks on this clone: Its antigen is not known.

Trimming left V 5 bases short and J 0 bases short, with 17 bases between. Germline assignment: CDR1 SGHVS and CDR2 FNYEAQ. The CDR3 loop spans 17 amino acids. Produced via immunoSEQ multiplex PCR; TCRdb's table is partial and in-frame only. The top ten clones hold under 1.5% of a sample with 120,000 or so clones, 85% to 90% of them seen once. Input material: PBMCs. The receptor was isolated from a woman in her twenties or thirties in good health and CMV-seropositive. The rearrangement uses TRBV7-6 and TRBJ2-1; TRBD2 is a possible D gene (5 bases). The CDR3: CASSPSYPGSSYNEQFF. In DNA, the CDR3 is TGTGCCAGCAGCCCTTCCTATCCGGGGAGCTCCTACAATGAGCAGTTCTTC.